The clone carrying this TCR beta chain was detected ten times or more. What it binds is not known. The data were taken from a study of T cell repertoires in cytomegalovirus infection. Study at large: Public TCR beta signature analysis indicated the presence of both CMV infection and matching HLA type. Overall study findings and caveats: Dominating the ex vivo response were TCR beta clonotypes that were CMV-specific and HLA-C-restricted. Cumulative frequency (of public TCR beta family members) identified carriers of CMV plus the relevant HLA.

CDR3 length: 14 residues. V was pared by 1 base and J by 6 bases, with 9 bases between. The germline V gene has CDR1 SGHTA and CDR2 FQGNSA. TCRdb re-analysed the reads in MiXCR, keeping a single row per CDR3 protein. The sample has about 200,000 distinct CDR3 sequences; more than 9% are singletons. This receptor was identified in a human donor in good health (CMV status not recorded). Some clones in this sample may be carry-over from other donors' samples. The rearrangement joins TRBV7-2 to TRBJ2-2; D is perhaps TRBD1 or TRBD2 (6 bases each). Sequenced material: PBMCs. The CDR3 DNA sequence: TGTGCCAGCAGCTTAGTGGGGGGCTCCGGGGAGCTGTTTTTT. This translates into CASSLVGGSGELFF.